The 9 T cell receptor beta chains reported below all come from one sample, sequenced in a study of T cell changes during pregnancy in multiple sclerosis. This table comes from immunoSEQ multiplex PCR, and its TCRdb copy is limited to in-frame clones, with some not included. The profile covers around 100,000 clones, with approximately 93% appearing a single time and 3% to 3.5% taken by the ten largest. Here the sequenced sample was peripheral blood, taken after pregnancy. The receptors were gathered from a female donor with multiple sclerosis, enrolled in a pregnancy study.

V is TRBV15 and J is TRBJ2-1, with 10 bases that match TRBD2. The germline gives CDR1 LNHNV, CDR2 YYDKDF (reference sequence). The CDR3 has 15 residues. The V gene end was trimmed by 3 bases and the J gene end by 6 bases; junction bases not matched to a gene: 5. DNA for the CDR3: TGTGCCACCAGCAGCGCTAGCGGGGGTATCAATGAGCAGTTCTTC. Amino acids: CATSSASGGINEQFF.

The V call is TRBV5-5, the J call TRBJ2-1; 11 bases match TRBD2. The CDR3 is 14 residues long. With 9 bases clipped from V and 6 bases from J, the junction kept 8 bases outside the gene matches. Germline V gene lookup returns CDR1 SGHKS and CDR2 YYEKEE (reference sequence). The CDR3 DNA reads as TGTGCCACTCAGACTAGCGGGGATAGCAATGAGCAGTTCTTC. Residues: CATQTSGDSNEQFF.

V usage is TRBV5-4 and J usage is TRBJ2-5; D possibly corresponds to TRBD2 (6 bases). The germline V and J ends were trimmed by 4 bases and 5 bases, with 15 bases remaining between them. Germline assignment: CDR1 SGHNT and CDR2 YYREEE (reference sequence). There are 14 residues in the CDR3. The CDR3 sequence: CASSARLVMETQYF. CDR3 nucleotide sequence: TGTGCCAGCAGCGCCCGACTAGTGATGGAGACCCAGTACTTC.

J is TRBJ1-2 and V is TRBV7-2, with unresolved D. The germline gives CDR1 SGHTA, CDR2 FQGNSA. Trimming removed 3 bases from V and 3 bases from J, with 11 bases in between. This CDR3 is 14 amino acids long. The CDR3 bases are TGTGCCAGCAGCTTCGGTATCGGGGACTATGGCTACACCTTC. This sequence encodes CASSFGIGDYGYTF.

The chain combines TRBV6-5 with TRBJ2-1, with a possible D match to TRBD1 (6 bases). Germline CDR1 MNHEY, CDR2 SVGAGI. The V and J ends lost 5 bases and 7 bases respectively, with 9 bases between them. This CDR3 contains 12 residues. The DNA of the CDR3 is TGTGCCAGCAGTCCCCAGGGGAATGAGCAGTTCTTC. This translates into CASSPQGNEQFF.

The chain uses TRBV4-1 and TRBJ2-3, with 14 bases that match TRBD2. CDR1 and CDR2 (germline): MGHRA, YSYEKL. CDR3 length: 20 residues. Unmatched junction bases numbered 18, after V lost 3 bases and J lost 7 bases. The CDR3 loop is CASSHVKTSGGAPTHNTQYF. In DNA, the CDR3 is TGCGCCAGCAGCCATGTCAAGACTAGCGGGGGGGCCCCCACCCACAATACGCAGTATTTT.

The chain has TRBV19 and TRBJ2-3, with D possibly matching TRBD1 (5 bases). Trimming removed 0 bases at V and 10 bases at J, with 8 bases between. This CDR3 contains 12 residues. Germline CDR1 reads LNHDA; CDR2 reads SQIVND (reference sequence). The CDR3 nucleotides are TGTGCCAGTAGTATAGACTCCAGGGCGCAGTATTTT. It is translated as CASSIDSRAQYF.

The J gene is TRBJ2-5, the V gene TRBV15; a weak D match, TRBD2 (7 bases). Germline loops: CDR1 LNHNV, CDR2 YYDKDF (reference sequence). Trimming removed 0 bases from V and 5 bases from J, with 22 bases in between. The CDR3 is 18 amino acids. The CDR3 DNA reads as TGTGCCACCAGCAGAGACCCCGTTGAGGTGGGGGGGCTTGAGACCCAGTACTTC. This translates into CATSRDPVEVGGLETQYF.

This clone was seen only once. The chain combines TRBV11-2 with TRBJ1-1; TRBD1 is a possible D gene (6 bases). Trimming pared 5 bases from V and 0 bases from J, leaving 10 bases between. There are 14 residues in the CDR3. CDR1 and CDR2 (germline): SGHAT, FQNNGV. CDR3 region: CASSHTGMNTEAFF. The DNA for the CDR3 is TGTGCCAGCAGCCATACAGGGATGAACACTGAAGCTTTCTTT.